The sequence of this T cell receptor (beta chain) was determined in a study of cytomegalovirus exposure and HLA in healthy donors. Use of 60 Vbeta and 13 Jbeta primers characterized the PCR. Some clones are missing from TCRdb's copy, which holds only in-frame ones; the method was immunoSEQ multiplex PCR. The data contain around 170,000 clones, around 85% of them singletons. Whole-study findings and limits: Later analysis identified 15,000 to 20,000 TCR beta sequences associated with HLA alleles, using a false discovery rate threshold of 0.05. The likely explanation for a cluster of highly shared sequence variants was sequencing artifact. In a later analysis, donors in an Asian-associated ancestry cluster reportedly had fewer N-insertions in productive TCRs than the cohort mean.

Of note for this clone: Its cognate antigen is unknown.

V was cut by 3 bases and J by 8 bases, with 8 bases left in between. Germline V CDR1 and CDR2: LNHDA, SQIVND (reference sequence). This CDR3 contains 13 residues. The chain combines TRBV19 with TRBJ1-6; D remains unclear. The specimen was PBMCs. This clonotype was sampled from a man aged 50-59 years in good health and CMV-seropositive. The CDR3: CASSIRFDSPLHF. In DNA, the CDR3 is TGTGCCAGTAGTATTAGATTCGATTCACCCCTCCACTTT. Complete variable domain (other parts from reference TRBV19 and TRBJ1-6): DGGITQSPKYLFRKEGQNVTLSCEQNLNHDAMYWYRQDPGQGLRLIYYSQIVNDFQKGDIAEGYSVSREKKESFPLTVTSAQKNPTAFYLCASSIRFDSPLHFGNGTRLTVT.